The next 13 T cell receptor beta chains were all read from a single sample in a study of blood T cell repertoires in COVID-19. TCRdb's copy holds only in-frame clones and misses some; the assay was immunoSEQ multiplex PCR. Among about 31,000 clones, over 75% were seen once, and the ten largest hold approximately 7.9%. Sequencing used peripheral blood. The receptors shown here come from a man in his sixties with COVID-19, enrolled during active disease.

This chain joins TRBV19 and TRBJ2-1; 7 nucleotides match TRBD1. The CDR3 is 16 amino acids. After removal of 5 bases from V and 7 bases from J, the junction contained 14 bases not matched to a gene. Germline values: CDR1 LNHDA, CDR2 SQIVND (reference sequence). The CDR3 spells CASSSAGRGLLNEQFF. In nucleotides, the CDR3 is TGTGCCAGTAGTTCCGCCGGAAGGGGGCTCTTAAATGAGCAGTTCTTC.

This clone was detected a few times. The V gene is TRBV2, the J gene TRBJ1-4; tentatively, D is TRBD1 (5 bases). CDR1 is SNHLY and CDR2 is FYNNEI in the germline V gene. V dropped 0 bases and J dropped 7 bases, with 9 bases sitting between them. The CDR3 extends over 14 amino acids. The CDR3 DNA is TGTGCCAGCAGTGAAGCCGGGGGTGGTGAAAAACTGTTTTTT. This translates into CASSEAGGGEKLFF.

The chain carries TRBV28 and TRBJ1-4; perhaps TRBD1 as D (5 bases). The CDR3 is 15 amino acids. The germline V gene encodes CDR1 MDHEN and CDR2 SYDVKM. Trimming took off 5 bases at V and 4 bases at J, with 14 bases between the two ends. The CDR3: CASSGGGVVNEKLFF. The DNA of the CDR3 is TGTGCCAGCAGTGGGGGAGGGGTCGTTAATGAAAAACTGTTTTTT. The complete variable domain, with remaining parts taken from reference TRBV28 and TRBJ1-4, reads DVKVTQSSRYLVKRTGEKVFLECVQDMDHENMFWYRQDPGLGLRLIYFSYDVKMKEKGDIPEGYSVSREKKERFSLILESASTNQTSMYLCASSGGGVVNEKLFFGSGTQLSVL.

The chain is built from TRBV28 and TRBJ2-3, with a weak D call TRBD2 (6 bases). This CDR3 has 16 amino acids. CDR1 is MDHEN and CDR2 is SYDVKM in the germline V gene. V lost 4 bases, J lost 2 bases, and 16 bases lay in between. The CDR3 DNA reads as TGTGCCAGCAGTTCCACGACTAGGGACCTCACAGATACGCAGTATTTT. It specifies CASSSTTRDLTDTQYF. Together with reference TRBV28 and TRBJ2-3, the CDR3 gives the full variable domain: DVKVTQSSRYLVKRTGEKVFLECVQDMDHENMFWYRQDPGLGLRLIYFSYDVKMKEKGDIPEGYSVSREKKERFSLILESASTNQTSMYLCASSSTTRDLTDTQYFGPGTRLTVL.

The rearrangement uses TRBV25-1 and TRBJ2-7, with a possible D match to TRBD2 (5 bases). Germline values: CDR1 MGHDK, CDR2 SYGVNS. The CDR3 has 15 residues. V gave up 6 bases and J gave up 3 bases, with 18 bases separating them. The CDR3 nucleotides are TGTGCCAGCAGCCCCCTGGGCGTCGAGGGCTACGAGCAGTACTTC. This encodes CASSPLGVEGYEQYF.

The CDR3 nucleotides read TGCGCCAGCACCGCGGGGCGCCTAAACACTGAAGCTTTCTTT. Amino acids: CASTAGRLNTEAFF. The rearrangement uses TRBV5-1 and TRBJ1-1, with a possible D match to TRBD1 (5 bases). With 6 bases removed from V and 2 bases from J, the gap between germline ends came to 14 bases. CDR3 length: 14 residues. CDR1 and CDR2 from the germline V gene are SGHRS and YFSETQ.

The chain joins TRBV3-1 (or the pseudogene TRBV3-2) to TRBJ2-2; TRBD2 agrees at 7 bases. Germline trimming cut 1 base from V and 0 bases from J; bases unmatched to any gene: 5. The CDR3 loop spans 17 amino acids. From germline, CDR1 is LGHDT and CDR2 YNNKEL (reference sequence). CDR3 DNA: TGTGCCAGCAGCCAAGTGTCCAGCGGGGCGAACACCGGGGAGCTGTTTTTT. It specifies CASSQVSSGANTGELFF.

This clone was observed a few times. The chain links TRBV14 to TRBJ2-7; TRBD1 matches at 7 bases. Germline-derived CDR1 and CDR2 are SGHDN and FVKESK. The CDR3 is 13 amino acids. V lost 8 bases to trimming and J lost 6 bases; unmatched junction nucleotides: 10. CDR3 sequence (DNA): TGTGCCAGCTCAAACAGGGGTTCGGGCGAGCAGTACTTC. Translated, it gives CASSNRGSGEQYF.

The V call is TRBV18, the J call TRBJ1-2, with TRBD1 identical over 7 bases. Germline-derived CDR1 and CDR2 are KGHSH and LQKENI. CDR3 length: 13 residues. The J segment lost 8 bases and the V segment lost 3 bases, leaving 6 bases of the junction unmatched. CDR3 region: CASSPTGFLGYTF. The CDR3 nucleotides are TGTGCCAGCTCACCGACAGGGTTCCTGGGCTACACCTTC.

The V call is TRBV4-3, the J call TRBJ1-6, with D perhaps TRBD1 (6 bases). CDR3 size: 20 residues. Germline V gives CDR1 LGHNA, CDR2 YSLEER. V was clipped by 0 bases and J by 0 bases, with 18 bases between them. CDR3 sequence reads: CASSQDPNYRVSSYNSPLHF. DNA of the CDR3: TGCGCCAGCAGCCAAGATCCCAATTACAGGGTTAGCTCCTATAATTCACCCCTCCACTTT.

J is TRBJ1-5 and V is TRBV6-5; 7 nucleotides align to TRBD1. In germline, CDR1 is MNHEY, CDR2 SVGAGI. The junction had 10 bases not matched to a gene; V was cut back by 7 bases and J by 4 bases. The CDR3 covers 15 residues. CDR3 nucleotides: TGTGCCAGCACCGAGACAGGGCTCGTAAATCAGCCCCAGCATTTT. It specifies CASTETGLVNQPQHF.

The rearrangement links TRBV4-2 to TRBJ2-1; possibly TRBD2 for D (6 bases). The V gene lost 4 bases and the J gene lost 4 bases, with 14 bases spanning the gap. CDR3 length: 15 amino acids. Germline assignment: CDR1 LGHNA and CDR2 YNFKEQ. The DNA for the CDR3 is TGTGCCAGCAGCCCTCAGAACGGGGGTTACAATGAGCAGTTCTTC. Translated: CASSPQNGGYNEQFF.

The sample holds a few counts of this clone. The V and J genes are TRBV6-1 and TRBJ1-2; 8 bases map to TRBD1. Germline CDR1 and CDR2: MNHNS and SASEGT. Losses at the gene ends were 3 bases for V and 8 bases for J; bases not matched to a gene: 5. The CDR3 has 13 amino acids. CDR3 in amino acids: CASSDDRGWGYTF. The CDR3 region has the DNA TGTGCCAGCAGTGATGACAGGGGCTGGGGCTACACCTTC.